A single sample is the source of the 9 T cell receptor beta chains below, sequenced in a study of blood T cell repertoires in COVID-19 (dated by TCRdb to 2019 to 2021). The library was built by means of the immunoSEQ multiplex PCR assay. TCRdb obtained this table from immuneACCESS and retained in-frame rearrangements with V and J assigned. These tables miss some clones; where compared with another copy, unresolved V genes account for less than half of the shortfall, and the remainder is unexplained. The sample includes about 180,000 clones, with 88% observed a single time. The ten largest clones represent roughly 3.7% of the sample. The source material was peripheral blood. The source is a woman between 25 and 40 years old with acute or convalescent COVID-19.

The genes are TRBV15 and TRBJ2-7; TRBD2 matches 8 bases. Germline V gene lookup returns CDR1 LNHNV and CDR2 YYDKDF (reference sequence). V lost 2 bases and J lost 4; bases outside the gene matches: 4. CDR3 size: 14 residues. CDR3 region: CATSRRAGEYEQYF. The CDR3 DNA reads TGTGCCACCAGCAGACGAGCGGGAGAGTACGAGCAGTACTTC.

This chain connects TRBV5-1 to TRBJ2-3, with 7 positions matching TRBD1. Trimming cost V 4 bases and J 6 bases; bases outside gene matches: 5. In germline, CDR1 is SGHRS, CDR2 YFSETQ. The length of the CDR3 is 13 residues. This chain's CDR3 is CASSVTGADTQYF. CDR3 coding DNA: TGCGCCAGCAGCGTTACAGGGGCCGATACGCAGTATTTT.

The chain joins TRBV19 to TRBJ2-1; TRBD1 agrees at 8 bases. The trim removed 6 bases at V and 10 bases at J, leaving 8 bases unmatched. The CDR3 has 13 amino acids. Germline lookup yields CDR1 LNHDA and CDR2 SQIVND (reference sequence). CDR3 DNA sequence: TGTGCCAGTAGCGGACGGGACAGGTTAGAGCAGTTCTTC. It encodes CASSGRDRLEQFF.

This clone was detected once. This rearrangement joins TRBV7-9 to TRBJ2-1; D not resolved. The V end was cut by 5 bases, the J end by 7 bases, with 18 bases between. This CDR3 comprises 15 residues. In germline, CDR1 is SEHNR, CDR2 FQNEAQ (reference sequence). The CDR3 sequence is CASSPQITVRNEQFF. In nucleotides, the CDR3 is TGTGCCAGCAGCCCTCAAATAACGGTCCGAAATGAGCAGTTCTTC.

This sequence joins TRBV19 and TRBJ2-3; 8 nucleotides align to TRBD2. V gave up 10 bases and J gave up 2 bases; unmatched junction bases: 8. This CDR3 spans 14 amino acids. Germline CDR1 reads LNHDA; CDR2 reads SQIVND (reference sequence). The CDR3 sequence is CATRREGYTDTQYF. The CDR3, as DNA: TGTGCCACCCGCCGGGAGGGTTACACAGATACGCAGTATTTT.

Here the CDR3 DNA reads TGTGCCAGCAGCTTAAGGGGTTACGAGCAGTACTTC. Protein sequence: CASSLRGYEQYF. The chain carries TRBV7-8 and TRBJ2-7; possible D gene TRBD1, 5 bases. This CDR3 has 12 amino acids. V was cut by 2 bases and J by 4 bases, with 6 bases left in between. Per germline, CDR1 SGHVS and CDR2 FQNEAQ. Based on the CDR3 plus reference TRBV7-8 and TRBJ2-7, the full variable domain is GAGVSQSPRYKVAKRGQDVALRCDPISGHVSLFWYQQALGQGPEFLTYFQNEAQLDKSGLPSDRFFAERPEGSVSTLKIQRTQQEDSAVYLCASSLRGYEQYFGPGTRLTVT.

This chain links TRBV5-6 with TRBJ2-5; TRBD2 matches 7 bases. Germline loops: CDR1 SGHDT, CDR2 YYEEEE. V gave up 4 bases and J gave up 4 bases; unmatched junction bases: 4. This CDR3 contains 13 residues. The CDR3 coding sequence is TGTGCCAGCAGCCATCCGGGGGGAGAGACCCAGTACTTC. It translates to CASSHPGGETQYF.

The chain recombines TRBV28 with TRBJ2-1, with 7 bases matching TRBD1. The CDR3 has 13 residues. The J segment lost 4 bases and the V segment lost 10 bases, leaving 7 bases of the junction unmatched. From germline, CDR1 is MDHEN and CDR2 SYDVKM. The CDR3 is CATQGMGYNEQFF. The CDR3 region has the DNA TGTGCCACACAGGGGATGGGGTACAATGAGCAGTTCTTC. Looking up the rest from reference TRBV28 and TRBJ2-1 gives the full variable domain: DVKVTQSSRYLVKRTGEKVFLECVQDMDHENMFWYRQDPGLGLRLIYFSYDVKMKEKGDIPEGYSVSREKKERFSLILESASTNQTSMYLCATQGMGYNEQFFGPGTRLTVL.

This chain uses TRBV27 with TRBJ1-5, with 8 bases identical to TRBD1. The V gene's germline CDR1 is MNHEY and CDR2 SMNVEV (reference sequence). The CDR3 is 15 residues long. V shed 1 base and J 7 bases; nucleotides not matched to a gene: 6. The CDR3 DNA reads TGTGCCAGCAGTTTATATGCAGGGGGCGGGCAGCCCCAGCATTTT. Amino acids: CASSLYAGGGQPQHF.